This T cell receptor beta chain was identified during a study of regulatory T cells in long-lasting Graves disease. Turning to the study itself: Patients met the persistent Graves' disease definition after over 5 years of antithyroid drugs with positive TSH receptor antibodies.

This clonotype was counted between two and nine times. Its antigen remains unidentified. Stated time point: persistent/refractory GD, antithyroid drugs over 5 years with positive TRAb. Scientists built the TCR library using RNA that was extracted from PBMCs. EDTA tubes held roughly 9.2 milliliters of peripheral blood from each patient. Trimming took 6 bases from V and 0 from J, leaving 24 bases between them. Germline V gene data show CDR1 as MNHEY and CDR2 as SMNVEV (reference sequence). The CDR3 contains 19 residues. To make TCR beta libraries, researchers used iRepertoire HTBI primers and Arm-PCR of CDR3 regions. TCRdb passed the multiplex PCR reads through MiXCR, listing each CDR3 protein once. The table has 700,000 or so distinct CDR3 sequences, approximately 31% seen once; the top ten hold about two fifths. Notes on the study in general: Persistent disease was associated with favored TRBV28 usage and with favored use of TRBJ1-2 and TRBJ2-5. Accuracy was perhaps lowered by the small sample size.

This clonotype was obtained from a female donor with Graves disease. The input for sequencing was peripheral blood mononuclear cells (PBMCs), taken when the disease was refractory, from a patient treated with antithyroid drugs. V gene TRBV27 combines with J gene TRBJ1-5; tentative D call: TRBD1 (5 bases). The CDR3 DNA follows: TGTGCCAGCAGCTTCCGTCCAGCCAGGGAGGGCAATAGCAATCAGCCCCAGCATTTT. It translates to CASSFRPAREGNSNQPQHF.